The subject of this entry is one TCR beta chain. This CDR3 comprises 13 residues. Germline values: CDR1 SQVTM, CDR2 ANQGSEA. With 6 bases removed from V and 4 bases from J, the gap between germline ends came to 14 bases. The data were taken from a study of blood T cell repertoires in COVID-19. Original processing methods: Reference gene primer amplification in the assay estimated nucleated cell counts. The table came from immunoSEQ multiplex PCR; TCRdb's copy has only in-frame clones and leaves some out. V and J calls and clone size are those listed in that table; D and trimming were worked out from the DNA. The sample records about 530,000 clones, 85% to 90% being singletons.

The source of this sequence is a woman in her forties or fifties with COVID-19, enrolled during active disease. Sequencing input: peripheral blood. V is TRBV29-1 and J is TRBJ2-3, with D perhaps matching TRBD1 (5 bases). This chain's CDR3 is CSVLRFRADTQYF. DNA of the CDR3: TGCAGCGTCCTAAGGTTCAGGGCAGATACGCAGTATTTT.